These 21 T cell receptor beta chains originate from one sample sequenced in a study of a mutant IDH1 vaccine in newly diagnosed glioma. Time point meaning: week 47, end of study. Every vaccination contained 300 ug of the mutant IDH1 20-mer peptide and was paired with topical imiquimod. These receptors' targets are unknown. The assay was immunoSEQ multiplex PCR, and TCRdb's table has in-frame clones only and misses some. Among about 56,000 clones listed, about 79% were seen once. The sequenced sample was PBMCs, obtained from a glioma patient whose treatment included an IDH1 peptide vaccine. Receptors were obtained from a man aged 45-65 years with glioma.

This rearrangement joins TRBV6-5 to TRBJ1-1; TRBD1 is a possible D gene (5 bases). Deletions cut 6 bases from V and 1 base from J, with 9 bases between. Germline V gene data show CDR1 as MNHEY and CDR2 as SVGAGI. The CDR3 extends over 13 amino acids. The CDR3 sequence: CASRTGTNTEAFF. The CDR3 DNA is TGTGCCAGCAGGACCGGGACGAACACTGAAGCTTTCTTT.

This clone is a singleton in its sample. Here the CDR3 reads CASKGLSSYEQYF. CDR3 nucleotide sequence: TGTGCCAGCAAGGGGTTAAGCTCCTACGAGCAGTACTTC. The J gene is TRBJ2-7, the V gene TRBV2; weak D call: TRBD1 (5 bases). CDR1 and CDR2 from the germline V gene are SNHLY and FYNNEI. Trimming removed 7 bases from V and 0 bases from J, with 10 bases in between. This CDR3 region has 13 residues. The entire variable domain, with the rest obtained from reference TRBV2 and TRBJ2-7, is as follows: EPEVTQTPSHQVTQMGQEVILRCVPISNHLYFYWYRQILGQKVEFLVSFYNNEISEKSEIFDDQFSVERPDGSNFTLKIRSTKLEDSAMYFCASKGLSSYEQYFGPGTRLTVT.

CDR3 DNA sequence: TGTGCCAGCAGCCCGATTTCCTCTGGAAACACCATATATTTT. Protein: CASSPISSGNTIYF. This chain connects TRBV11-2 to TRBJ1-3, with unresolved D. The CDR3 extends over 14 amino acids. V was trimmed by 5 bases and J by 0 bases, leaving 8 bases between them. Germline CDR1 reads SGHAT; CDR2 reads FQNNGV.

The rearrangement links TRBV29-1 to TRBJ2-7; tentative D call: TRBD1 (6 bases). Trimming removed 1 base at V and 5 bases at J, with 18 bases between. CDR3 length equals 15 residues. The germline V gene has CDR1 SQVTM and CDR2 ANQGSEA. CDR3 DNA sequence: TGCAGCGTTGAAGGAAGCTCAGGGGCTTGGGACGAGCAGTACTTC. Translating it yields CSVEGSSGAWDEQYF.

The genes are TRBV4-3 and TRBJ1-1; D gene unclear. Trimming removed 0 bases from V and 6 bases from J, with 8 bases in between. Germline loops: CDR1 LGHNA, CDR2 YSLEER. The CDR3 extends over 13 amino acids. The CDR3 DNA sequence: TGCGCCAGCAGCCAAGAACGGAATTCTGAAGCTTTCTTT. Translating it yields CASSQERNSEAFF.

The chain recombines TRBV29-1 with TRBJ2-1, with 11 bases matching TRBD2. CDR1 is SQVTM and CDR2 is ANQGSEA in the germline V gene. V gave up 6 bases and J gave up 10 bases; unmatched junction bases: 8. The CDR3 spans 13 residues. CDR3 nucleotide sequence: TGCAGCGTGGGAACTAGCGGGGGAAGGGAGCAGTTCTTC. The encoded protein is CSVGTSGGREQFF.

This clone showed up just a few times. The rearrangement links TRBV5-1 to TRBJ2-2; 8 positions agree with TRBD2. Trimming took 2 bases from V and 3 from J; bases not matched to a gene: 3. The CDR3 has 15 residues. CDR1 and CDR2 (germline): SGHRS, YFSETQ. The CDR3 nucleotides read TGCGCCAGCAGCTTACCCGGGGGGGACACCGGGGAGCTGTTTTTT. Protein product: CASSLPGGDTGELFF. The whole variable domain, remainder taken from reference TRBV5-1 and TRBJ2-2, is KAGVTQTPRYLIKTRGQQVTLSCSPISGHRSVSWYQQTPGQGLQFLFEYFSETQRNKGNFPGRFSGRQFSNSRSEMNVSTLELGDSALYLCASSLPGGDTGELFFGEGSRLTVL.

V is TRBV19 and J is TRBJ2-7, with 7 bases matching TRBD2. The J segment lost 3 bases and the V segment lost 6 bases, leaving 11 bases of the junction unmatched. Germline V gene data show CDR1 as LNHDA and CDR2 as SQIVND (reference sequence). This CDR3 spans 15 amino acids. The CDR3 spells CASSPAGSVGYEQYF. In DNA, the CDR3 is TGTGCCAGTAGCCCAGCGGGGTCCGTTGGCTACGAGCAGTACTTC.

V usage is TRBV7-2 and J usage is TRBJ1-1, with D possibly matching TRBD1 (6 bases). CDR3 length: 14 amino acids. The germline CDR1 and CDR2 sequences are SGHTA and FQGNSA. Trimming cost V 3 bases and J 4 bases, with 12 bases left between them. The CDR3 loop reads CASSFGGRSTEAFF. DNA of the CDR3: TGTGCCAGCAGCTTCGGGGGGCGAAGCACTGAAGCTTTCTTT.

The chain is built from TRBV27 and TRBJ1-5; no definite D call. V was clipped by 2 bases and J by 9 bases, with 14 bases between them. CDR3 length: 14 amino acids. The germline CDR1 and CDR2 sequences are MNHEY and SMNVEV (reference sequence). The CDR3, as DNA: TGTGCCAGCAGTTTAAGGCCGAGAATCGGGCCCCAGCATTTT. Its protein is CASSLRPRIGPQHF.

V usage is TRBV14 and J usage is TRBJ2-5, with D tentatively TRBD1 (5 bases). Per germline, CDR1 SGHDN and CDR2 FVKESK. The V gene lost 4 bases and the J gene lost 5 bases, with 17 bases spanning the gap. CDR3 length: 15 amino acids. CDR3 nucleotides: TGTGCCAGCAGCCTATATGGGGCGCTGGGGGAGACCCAGTACTTC. Its protein is CASSLYGALGETQYF.

The chain joins TRBV5-5 to TRBJ1-1, with unresolved D. The germline V gene has CDR1 SGHKS and CDR2 YYEKEE (reference sequence). The CDR3 is made up of 15 amino acids. Trimming took off 3 bases at V and 3 bases at J, with 15 bases between the two ends. The CDR3 DNA follows: TGTGCCAGCAGCTCCCTGCCGGGGAGGGACACTGAAGCTTTCTTT. This sequence encodes CASSSLPGRDTEAFF.

J is TRBJ1-2 and V is TRBV4-3, with 7 bases that match TRBD1. The CDR3 is 17 residues long. Germline V gene lookup returns CDR1 LGHNA and CDR2 YSLEER. V gave up 0 bases and J gave up 4 bases; unmatched junction bases: 11. Here the CDR3 reads CASSQEFGQEKSYGYTF. The CDR3 DNA reads as TGCGCCAGCAGCCAAGAGTTTGGACAGGAGAAAAGCTATGGCTACACCTTC.

The J gene is TRBJ1-1, the V gene TRBV23-1; a possible D gene is TRBD1 (5 bases). TRBV23-1 is noted as an ORF with a role that remains uncertain. Trimming took off 10 bases at V and 7 bases at J, with 25 bases between the two ends. There are 15 residues in the CDR3. In DNA, the CDR3 is TGCGCCATCGACGCTGGGGCGCGCGTGGGTGTTGAAGCTTTCTTT. It is translated as CAIDAGARVGVEAFF.

A few counts support this clone. DNA for the CDR3: TGCAGTGCTGGGGACATCGAGCAGTTCTTC. Protein: CSAGDIEQFF. The chain carries TRBV20-1 and TRBJ2-1; tentatively, D is TRBD1 (6 bases). The CDR3 totals 10 residues. The V gene lost 5 bases and the J gene lost 10 bases, with 9 bases spanning the gap. Germline V gene data show CDR1 as DFQATT and CDR2 as SNEGSKA (reference sequence).

This chain connects TRBV2 to TRBJ1-6; the match to TRBD1 covers 9 bases. The CDR3 length is 15 residues. The ends lost 4 bases at V and 6 bases at J; junction bases unmatched: 4. In germline, CDR1 is SNHLY, CDR2 FYNNEI. CDR3 DNA sequence: TGTGCCAGCAGTGCCGGGACAGGGCTTAATTCACCCCTCCACTTT. It encodes CASSAGTGLNSPLHF.

The chain is built from TRBV6-5 and TRBJ2-7, with no clear D. V lost 2 bases to trimming and J lost 1 base, with 9 bases between them. This CDR3 comprises 14 residues. Germline CDR1 and CDR2: MNHEY and SVGAGI. DNA of the CDR3: TGTGCCAGCAGTTACAACCAGCTATCCTACGAGCAGTACTTC. This translates into CASSYNQLSYEQYF.

The chain recombines TRBV27 with TRBJ1-5; D is undetermined. The CDR3 consists of 15 residues. V was trimmed by 4 bases and J by 3 bases, leaving 13 bases between them. From germline, CDR1 is MNHEY and CDR2 SMNVEV (reference sequence). In DNA, the CDR3 is TGTGCCAGCAGTTCCCGGGCCCTAGACAATCAGCCCCAGCATTTT. The encoded protein is CASSSRALDNQPQHF.

The chain couples TRBV4-2 to TRBJ2-7; a weak D match, TRBD1 (6 bases). V lost 4 bases, J lost 7 bases, and 14 bases lay in between. Germline lookup yields CDR1 LGHNA and CDR2 YNFKEQ. The CDR3 loop spans 13 amino acids. The CDR3 loop reads CASSPRGIEEQYF. The CDR3, as DNA: TGTGCCAGCAGCCCCAGGGGAATAGAGGAGCAGTACTTC.

V usage is TRBV7-9 and J usage is TRBJ2-5; D remains unclear. Between the trimmed V and J ends, which lost 5 bases and 7 bases, there was a span of 14 bases. This CDR3 spans 13 amino acids. CDR1 and CDR2 (germline): SEHNR, FQNEAQ (reference sequence). In DNA form, the CDR3 reads TGTGCCAGCAGCCCGGTCCGAGAAGGGACCCAGTACTTC. Translated: CASSPVREGTQYF.

This chain joins TRBV10-3 and TRBJ1-2, with D unresolved. The CDR3 contains 12 residues. Germline-derived CDR1 and CDR2 are ENHRY and SYGVKD. V gave up 3 bases and J gave up 7 bases, with 9 bases separating them. CDR3 loop: CAISEQSLGYTF. In DNA form, the CDR3 reads TGTGCCATCAGTGAACAGAGTCTTGGCTACACCTTC.